Described below is a single T cell receptor (beta chain) sequence and its context. The antigen is undetermined. Expressed TCRB transcripts were sequenced, since all the RNA that had been isolated was reverse transcribed. The average output of naive, central memory and regulatory T cell samples was roughly 3.6 million reads. Using immunoSEQ multiplex PCR, the repertoire was profiled, and TCRdb retains in-frame clones only, with some absent. The sample includes 120,000 or so clones, around 16% seen only once; the top ten take roughly 2.5%. The CDR3 has 14 residues. Trimming took 3 bases from V and 5 from J; bases not matched to a gene: 2. CDR1 and CDR2 (germline): ENHRY, SYGVKD. Averaging about 116 mL, one heparinised blood draw came from each individual donor. Based on CD45RO/CCR7/CD25/CD127/CD95/CD27, CD4+ regulatory, stem cell-like memory, naive and central memory cells were sorted. The source of the sample is a study of beta chain features in type 1 diabetes. Study information: Healthy donors, compared against patients, showed similar age, gender and cell yields. Findings of the study overall: Type 1 diabetes patients had moderately but significantly shorter TCRB CDR3s in all four CD4+ subsets.

This receptor was taken from a man younger than 30 with type 1 diabetes. The chain uses TRBV10-3 and TRBJ2-1, with TRBD1 matching 9 bases. Sample: central memory CD4+ T cells from blood. The CDR3 loop reads CAISDGTGHNEQFF. For the CDR3, the DNA is TGTGCCATCAGTGACGGGACAGGGCACAATGAGCAGTTCTTC.